This is a list of T cell receptor beta chains from one sample in a study of blood T cell repertoires in COVID-19. Clones were sequenced by immunoSEQ multiplex PCR, and TCRdb holds only the in-frame ones, with some missing. The data show about 310,000 clones, approximately 89% seen once. Sequencing used PBMCs or T cells enriched from blood (not recorded which). These receptors came from a woman aged 30 to 39 who had recovered from COVID-19. The CDR3 runs from the conserved cysteine through the conserved F or W.

>TRBV5-1
CASSWGPTGGSSYNSPLHF
>TRBV20-1
CSASWTSGVSYEQYF
>TRBV15
CATSRRLAGSTDTQYF
>TRBV15
CATSRAGLSGNTIYF
>TRBV27
CASSLSSGQGSSYNEQFF
>TRBV7-9
CASSLTGVRITGELFF
>TRBV7-7
CASSPSGSEFGTDTQYF
>TRBV2
CASRQGRAFF
>TRBV5-4
CASSGGQGSYNEQFF
>TRBV9
CASSVVGLAGLNEQFF
>TRBV10-3
CAISDPGTGAPDTQYF
>TRBV7-3
CASTFPSGGTGELFF
>TRBV2
CAAFRDFNTEAFF
>TRBV4-1
CASSLWGGEGQPQHF
>TRBV6-5
CASTLRDSLEKLFF
>TRBV27
CASKTDRVYGYTF
>TRBV13
CASSFSGWDEQFF
>TRBV10-3
CAISGGSAVWETQYF
>TRBV7-6
CASSLGFSAGGSGELFF
>TRBV5-6
CASSLDQGTITYEQYF
>TRBV11-3
CASSFGTATGELFF
>TRBV6-2/TRBV6-3
CASSRTIFPPREQYF
>TRBV7-2
CASSLRQGDQPQHF
>TRBV28
CASSFPGQVPGNTIYF
>TRBV18
CASSPIMEGYEQYF
>TRBV20-1
CSASEAGDTGELFF
>TRBV18
CASSPFDGRGQPQHF
>TRBV5-1
CASSWNLGQGGETQYF
>TRBV25-1
CASSAQGLAGIINEQFF
>TRBV11-2
CASSLDRGGYNEQFF
>TRBV2
CASSEALRRDWDQPQHF
>TRBV4-3
CASSQDGTSGRPHQETQYF
>TRBV7-9
CASSLGYDLRTDTQYF
>TRBV12-3/TRBV12-4
CASRLAGVVEQYF
>TRBV18
CASSPPLRGLDTEAFF
>TRBV29-1
CSVAVGGGLKAFF
>TRBV5-1
CASRTTSDLPSGTQYF
>TRBV5-6
CASSISTDGYYNEQFF
>TRBV6-5
CASSYSRRSGTQYF
>TRBV5-1
CASNPGQAEYGYTF